The 10 T cell receptor beta chains below were found in one sample sequenced in a study of blood T cell repertoires in COVID-19. Here immunoSEQ multiplex PCR was the method, and the copy in TCRdb shows in-frame clones only, minus some. The sample carries just under 60,000 clones, 70% to 80% recorded once. Sequenced material: peripheral blood. The receptors shown here come from a human donor in a cohort sampled during active COVID-19.

The gene calls are TRBV6-6 and TRBJ2-7, with D perhaps matching TRBD2 (7 bases). The CDR3 spans 13 residues. Germline lookup yields CDR1 MNHNY and CDR2 SVGAGI (reference sequence). V gave up 8 bases and J gave up 6 bases, with 17 bases separating them. This CDR3 is CASWGGSGLEQYF. As DNA, the CDR3 is TGTGCCAGCTGGGGGGGCTCGGGCCTCGAGCAGTACTTC.

The chain combines TRBV20-1 with TRBJ1-1; D is perhaps TRBD1 (6 bases). V gave up 3 bases and J gave up 5 bases, with 16 bases separating them. Looked up from germline, CDR1 is DFQATT and CDR2 is SNEGSKA (reference sequence). This CDR3 spans 14 amino acids. The CDR3, as DNA: TGCAGTGCTAGTGGGGGGCTCGGGAATACTGAAGCTTTCTTT. It codes for CSASGGLGNTEAFF.

This clone turned up a few times. The V and J genes are TRBV4-2 and TRBJ1-1; D is uncertain. V lost 0 bases, J lost 7 bases, and 15 bases lay in between. This CDR3 has 15 amino acids. The germline V gene encodes CDR1 LGHNA and CDR2 YNFKEQ. CDR3 nucleotide sequence: TGTGCCAGCAGCCAAGATCCAAATAGAGATGATGAAGCTTTCTTT. Protein sequence: CASSQDPNRDDEAFF.

The rearrangement links TRBV18 to TRBJ1-5; 7 bases map to TRBD1. CDR3 size: 14 residues. The junction had 4 bases not matched to a gene; V was cut back by 1 base and J by 7 bases. Germline V lookup: CDR1 KGHSH, CDR2 LQKENI. CDR3 amino acids: CASSPQGAKQPQHF. The CDR3 nucleotides read TGTGCCAGCTCACCACAGGGGGCCAAGCAGCCCCAGCATTTT.

This sequence joins TRBV3-1 (or the pseudogene TRBV3-2) and TRBJ2-4, with D perhaps TRBD1 (6 bases). The V and J ends lost 5 bases and 8 bases respectively, with 10 bases between them. CDR1 and CDR2 from the germline V gene are LGHDT and YNNKEL (reference sequence). The CDR3 length is 12 residues. The CDR3 DNA reads TGTGCCAGCAGCGGGGGCTTAGACATTCAGTACTTC. Translated: CASSGGLDIQYF.

The chain is built from TRBV28 and TRBJ2-6, with D maybe TRBD2 (5 bases). This CDR3 region has 15 residues. Per germline, CDR1 MDHEN and CDR2 SYDVKM. V was cut by 2 bases and J by 0 bases, with 5 bases left in between. As DNA, the CDR3 is TGTGCCAGCAGTTTAGGGAGCTCTGGGGCCAACGTCCTGACTTTC. This sequence encodes CASSLGSSGANVLTF.

The chain carries TRBV24-1 and TRBJ1-1; TRBD1 matches at 7 bases. This CDR3 spans 16 amino acids. The V gene end was trimmed by 3 bases and the J gene end by 1 base; junction bases not matched to a gene: 7. Germline V lookup: CDR1 KGHDR, CDR2 SFDVKD. The CDR3, as DNA: TGTGCCACCAGTGATCCCTACAGGGGATCGAACACTGAAGCTTTCTTT. Translation gives CATSDPYRGSNTEAFF.

This clone showed up just once. CDR3 amino acids: CASSYKGGLNQPQHF. The DNA for the CDR3 is TGTGCCAGCAGTTACAAAGGGGGCCTCAATCAGCCCCAGCATTTT. This rearrangement joins TRBV6-5 to TRBJ1-5, with 7 bases aligning to TRBD1. In germline, CDR1 is MNHEY, CDR2 SVGAGI. V was pared by 2 bases and J by 3 bases, with 4 bases of the junction left unmatched. The CDR3 runs to 15 residues.

The V gene is TRBV5-1, the J gene TRBJ2-7, with 9 bases fitting TRBD2. Germline loops: CDR1 SGHRS, CDR2 YFSETQ. Germline trimming cut 6 bases from V and 6 bases from J; bases unmatched to any gene: 16. CDR3 length: 16 residues. As DNA, the CDR3 is TGCGCCAGCACCCAAAACCAACCTAGCGGGAACGGCGAGCAGTACTTC. Translated, it gives CASTQNQPSGNGEQYF.

This chain links TRBV6-6 with TRBJ2-7, with 7 bases identical to TRBD1. V lost 6 bases to trimming and J lost 4 bases; unmatched junction nucleotides: 6. CDR1 is MNHNY, CDR2 SVGAGI, per germline (reference sequence). The CDR3 consists of 13 residues. The CDR3 loop reads CASSRQGEYEQYF. CDR3 nucleotides: TGTGCCAGCAGCCGACAGGGCGAGTACGAGCAGTACTTC.